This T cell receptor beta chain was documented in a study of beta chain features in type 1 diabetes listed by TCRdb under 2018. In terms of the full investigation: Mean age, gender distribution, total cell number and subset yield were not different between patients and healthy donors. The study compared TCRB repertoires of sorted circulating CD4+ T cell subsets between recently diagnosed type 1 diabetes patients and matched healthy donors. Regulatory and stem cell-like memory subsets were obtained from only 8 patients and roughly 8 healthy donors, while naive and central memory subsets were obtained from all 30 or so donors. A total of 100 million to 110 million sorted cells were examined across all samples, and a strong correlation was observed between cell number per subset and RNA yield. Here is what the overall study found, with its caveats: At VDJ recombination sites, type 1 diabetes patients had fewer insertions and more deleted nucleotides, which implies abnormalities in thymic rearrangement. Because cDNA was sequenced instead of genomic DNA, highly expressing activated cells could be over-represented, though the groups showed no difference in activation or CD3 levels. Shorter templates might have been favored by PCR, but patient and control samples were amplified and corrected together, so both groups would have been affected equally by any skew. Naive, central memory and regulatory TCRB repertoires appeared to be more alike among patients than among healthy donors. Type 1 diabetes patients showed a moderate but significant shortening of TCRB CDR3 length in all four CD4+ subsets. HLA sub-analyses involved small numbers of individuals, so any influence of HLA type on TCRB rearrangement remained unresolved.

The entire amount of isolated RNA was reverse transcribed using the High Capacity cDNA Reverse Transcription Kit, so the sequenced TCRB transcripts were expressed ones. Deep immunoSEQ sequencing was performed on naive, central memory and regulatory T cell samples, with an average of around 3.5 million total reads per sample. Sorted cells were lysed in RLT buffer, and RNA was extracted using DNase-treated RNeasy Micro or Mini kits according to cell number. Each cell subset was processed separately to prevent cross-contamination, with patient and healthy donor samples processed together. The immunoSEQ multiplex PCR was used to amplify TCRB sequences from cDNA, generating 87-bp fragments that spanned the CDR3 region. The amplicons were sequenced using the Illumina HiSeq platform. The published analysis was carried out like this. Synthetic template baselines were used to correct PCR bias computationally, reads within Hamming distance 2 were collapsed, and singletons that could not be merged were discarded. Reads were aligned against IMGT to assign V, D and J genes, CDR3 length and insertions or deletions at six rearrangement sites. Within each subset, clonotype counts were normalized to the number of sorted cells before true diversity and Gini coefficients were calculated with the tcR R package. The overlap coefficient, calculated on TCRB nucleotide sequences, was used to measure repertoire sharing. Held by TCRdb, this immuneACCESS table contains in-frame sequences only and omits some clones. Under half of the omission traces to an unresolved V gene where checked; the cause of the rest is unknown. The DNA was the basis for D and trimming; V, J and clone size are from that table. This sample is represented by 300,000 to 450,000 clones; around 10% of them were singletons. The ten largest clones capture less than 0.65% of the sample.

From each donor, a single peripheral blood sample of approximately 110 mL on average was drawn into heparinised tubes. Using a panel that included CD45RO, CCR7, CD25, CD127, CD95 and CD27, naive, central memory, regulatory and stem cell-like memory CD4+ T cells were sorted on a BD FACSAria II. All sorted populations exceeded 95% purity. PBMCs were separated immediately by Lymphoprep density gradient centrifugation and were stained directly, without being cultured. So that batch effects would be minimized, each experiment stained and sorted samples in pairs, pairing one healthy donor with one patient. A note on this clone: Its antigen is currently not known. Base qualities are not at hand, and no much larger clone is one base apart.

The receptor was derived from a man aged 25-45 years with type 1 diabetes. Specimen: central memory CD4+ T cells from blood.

The CDR3 region reads CASSRLARYEQYF. Read as DNA, the sequence is TGTGCCAGCAGCCGCCTAGCGCGGTACGAGCAGTACTTC. Here the chain combines TRBV27 and TRBJ2-7, with TRBD2 tentatively as D gene (6 bases match). V is cut by 6 bases and J by 4 bases, and the space between the germline ends is 13 bases. The CDR3 runs 13 residues from the cysteine to the phenylalanine. Only the CDR3 DNA stays, 39 bases, in frame from base 1. CDR1 and CDR2 (MNHEY, SMNVEV) derive from the germline V gene (reference sequence).